The 29 T cell receptor beta chains below come from one sample, sequenced in a study of OX40 agonist ivuxolimab in advanced cancers. Using immunoSEQ multiplex PCR, the repertoire was profiled, and TCRdb retains in-frame clones only, with some absent. Found here are almost 90,000 clones, about nine tenths of them singletons; the top ten hold roughly 0.75%. Here the sequenced sample was CD4+ or CD8+ T cells sorted from blood, taken in a trial of the OX40 agonist ivuxolimab. Receptor source: an adult with an advanced solid tumor such as melanoma, head and neck, liver or kidney cancer.

The V and J genes are TRBV28 and TRBJ2-7; the D is unclear. Trimming shortened V by 4 bases and J by 3 bases, and 4 bases separated the two germline ends. Germline loops: CDR1 MDHEN, CDR2 SYDVKM. This CDR3 spans 11 amino acids. CDR3 nucleotides: TGTGCCAGCAGTTGGGGCTACGAGCAGTACTTC. Amino acids: CASSWGYEQYF. The variable domain in full, completed from reference TRBV28 and TRBJ2-7, reads DVKVTQSSRYLVKRTGEKVFLECVQDMDHENMFWYRQDPGLGLRLIYFSYDVKMKEKGDIPEGYSVSREKKERFSLILESASTNQTSMYLCASSWGYEQYFGPGTRLTVT.

The chain uses TRBV6-5 and TRBJ1-1; D is possibly TRBD1 (5 bases). Germline V gene lookup returns CDR1 MNHEY and CDR2 SVGAGI. The length of the CDR3 is 14 residues. V lost 6 bases, J lost 2 bases, and 13 bases lay in between. CDR3 nucleotides: TGTGCCAGCAGCAGCCCGGGACGCAACACTGAAGCTTTCTTT. It is translated as CASSSPGRNTEAFF.

The gene calls are TRBV18 and TRBJ2-2, with 8 bases aligning to TRBD2. Germline V gene data show CDR1 as KGHSH and CDR2 as LQKENI. With 1 base clipped from V and 3 bases from J, the junction kept 22 bases outside the gene matches. The length of the CDR3 is 22 residues. CDR3 amino acids: CASSPQIGPGAGASADTGELFF. As DNA, the CDR3 is TGTGCCAGCTCACCACAAATCGGCCCCGGAGCGGGAGCTTCGGCCGACACCGGGGAGCTGTTTTTT.

The chain is built from TRBV21-1 and TRBJ2-4; TRBD1, the table's D call, was not compared with the DNA. TRBV21-1 has pseudogene status. The CDR3 has 18 amino acids. The CDR3 nucleotides are TGTGCCAGCAGCAAAGACGGTGCGTCAGGGGGGACCAAAAACATTCAGTACTTC. Its translation is CASSKDGASGGTKNIQYF.

The rearrangement uses TRBV6-6 and TRBJ2-7; D is undetermined. Trimming shortened V by 5 bases and J by 7 bases, and 3 bases separated the two germline ends. CDR1 MNHNY and CDR2 SVGAGI come from the germline V gene (reference sequence). The CDR3 extends over 9 amino acids. The CDR3 coding sequence is TGTGCCAGCAGTCTAGAGCAGTACTTC. Translation: CASSLEQYF.

CDR3: CASSLAFSSTDTQYF. The DNA of the CDR3 is TGTGCCAGCAGCTTAGCGTTCTCCAGCACAGATACGCAGTATTTT. The chain has TRBV7-8 and TRBJ2-3; D not certain. The V and J ends lost 0 bases and 0 bases respectively, with 7 bases between them. The CDR3 spans 15 residues. Germline CDR1 and CDR2: SGHVS and FQNEAQ.

This clone appeared a few times. The rearrangement uses TRBV7-9 and TRBJ1-2; D is uncertain. The CDR3 loop spans 17 amino acids. V lost 0 bases to trimming and J lost 4 bases, with 18 bases between them. Per germline, CDR1 SEHNR and CDR2 FQNEAQ (reference sequence). The CDR3 DNA follows: TGTGCCAGCAGCTTAGCTTCCGGAGGACTATACGGCTATGGCTACACCTTC. It specifies CASSLASGGLYGYGYTF. The full variable domain, completed using reference TRBV7-9 and TRBJ1-2, is DTGVSQNPRHKITKRGQNVTFRCDPISEHNRLYWYRQTLGQGPEFLTYFQNEAQLEKSRLLSDRFSAERPKGSFSTLEIQRTEQGDSAMYLCASSLASGGLYGYGYTFGSGTRLTVV.

This clone was recorded a few times. This chain connects TRBV5-5 to TRBJ1-5; D is undetermined. This CDR3 region has 16 residues. Per the germline V gene, CDR1 is SGHKS and CDR2 is YYEKEE (reference sequence). Trimming removed 3 bases at V and 0 bases at J, with 13 bases between. The CDR3 DNA follows: TGTGCCAGCAGCTCTACCCCGCGCATTAGCAATCAGCCCCAGCATTTT. It codes for CASSSTPRISNQPQHF.

The rearrangement links TRBV7-2 to TRBJ2-1; 7 bases agree with TRBD1. The CDR3 contains 15 residues. V was clipped by 2 bases and J by 3 bases; unmatched bases: 4. Germline V lookup: CDR1 SGHTA, CDR2 FQGNSA. Here the CDR3 DNA reads TGTGCCAGCAGCTTAAGACAGGGCAGCTACAATGAGCAGTTCTTC. Encoded protein: CASSLRQGSYNEQFF.

DNA for the CDR3: TGTGCCAGCAGCTTGGACGGAACCCTAGGAGGAAACACCATATATTTT. This sequence encodes CASSLDGTLGGNTIYF. This chain joins TRBV5-5 and TRBJ1-3; no definite D call. CDR3 length equals 16 residues. V was clipped by 0 bases and J by 4 bases, with 14 bases between them. Germline V lookup: CDR1 SGHKS, CDR2 YYEKEE (reference sequence).

The chain has TRBV9 and TRBJ2-7; 7 bases are a match to TRBD2. The germline gives CDR1 SGDLS, CDR2 YYNGEE. V was pared by 0 bases and J by 2 bases, with 8 bases of the junction left unmatched. The CDR3 has 16 amino acids. CDR3 nucleotide sequence: TGTGCCAGCAGCGTAGGGGATAGCGGGTCTACCTACGAGCAGTACTTC. This sequence encodes CASSVGDSGSTYEQYF.

This chain connects TRBV28 to TRBJ2-1, with TRBD2 identical over 11 bases. Germline V gives CDR1 MDHEN, CDR2 SYDVKM. The junction had 1 base not matched to a gene; V was cut back by 2 bases and J by 4 bases. CDR3 length: 15 residues. CDR3 DNA: TGTGCCAGCAGTTTACCTAGCGGGGGGTACAATGAGCAGTTCTTC. Amino acids: CASSLPSGGYNEQFF.

This clone appeared a few times. The genes are TRBV5-1 and TRBJ1-1; D is possibly TRBD1 (5 bases). V lost 9 bases and J 0 bases, leaving 12 bases between the germline ends. Germline CDR1 is SGHRS and CDR2 is YFSETQ. CDR3 length: 13 residues. The CDR3 here is CATGTGMNTEAFF. In nucleotides, the CDR3 is TGCGCCACAGGGACGGGAATGAACACTGAAGCTTTCTTT.

The rearrangement joins TRBV5-1 to TRBJ1-4; D perhaps matches TRBD1 (5 bases). The CDR3 is made up of 20 amino acids. The V and J ends lost 1 base and 2 bases respectively, with 24 bases between them. Germline V lookup: CDR1 SGHRS, CDR2 YFSETQ. The DNA of the CDR3 is TGCGCCAGCAGCTTGCCAAAAGGGACGACGGTAGGGTCTACTAATGAAAAACTGTTTTTT. It encodes CASSLPKGTTVGSTNEKLFF.

The chain is built from TRBV5-6 and TRBJ2-7; D might be TRBD1 (6 bases). V lost 2 bases, J lost 10 bases, and 7 bases lay in between. The CDR3 contains 10 residues. CDR1 and CDR2 (germline): SGHDT, YYEEEE. CDR3 DNA: TGTGCCAGCAGCTTCAGGGGCCAGTACTTC. Translated, it gives CASSFRGQYF. The full variable domain, its missing parts supplied by reference TRBV5-6 and TRBJ2-7, is DAGVTQSPTHLIKTRGQQVTLRCSPKSGHDTVSWYQQALGQGPQFIFQYYEEEERQRGNFPDRFSGHQFPNYSSELNVNALLLGDSALYLCASSFRGQYFGPGTRLTVT.

This clone was counted between two and nine times. The genes are TRBV5-1 and TRBJ2-5; 7 nucleotides match TRBD1. The CDR3 is 20 amino acids. Per the germline V gene, CDR1 is SGHRS and CDR2 is YFSETQ. V gave up 1 base and J gave up 1 base; unmatched junction bases: 19. In DNA form, the CDR3 reads TGCGCCAGCAGCTTGTTACCCACAGGGGATAACCCTTGGGCCCAAGAGACCCAGTACTTC. This codes for CASSLLPTGDNPWAQETQYF.

CDR3 amino acids: CASSLQGTQETQYF. CDR3 in DNA: TGCGCCAGCAGCTTACAGGGGACCCAAGAGACCCAGTACTTC. The J gene is TRBJ2-5, the V gene TRBV5-1; 7 bases align to TRBD1. This CDR3 comprises 14 residues. Germline trimming cut 2 bases from V and 1 base from J; bases unmatched to any gene: 2. Per the germline V gene, CDR1 is SGHRS and CDR2 is YFSETQ.

The gene calls are TRBV6-6 and TRBJ1-5; D uncertain. Trimming took off 5 bases at V and 4 bases at J, with 9 bases between the two ends. CDR3 length: 13 amino acids. Germline V gene data show CDR1 as MNHNY and CDR2 as SVGAGI (reference sequence). CDR3 loop: CASSPRWNQPQHF. For the CDR3, the DNA is TGTGCCAGCAGTCCCCGGTGGAATCAGCCCCAGCATTTT.

V is TRBV5-1 and J is TRBJ2-7; TRBD1 might be the D (7 bases). Germline V lookup: CDR1 SGHRS, CDR2 YFSETQ. V lost 5 bases and J lost 0, with 15 bases in between. The CDR3 runs to 15 residues. CDR3 sequence: CASSPRGVASYEQYF. The CDR3 bases are TGCGCCAGCAGTCCCAGGGGGGTCGCCTCCTACGAGCAGTACTTC.

Points on this clone: The sample carries other DNA sequences with the same CDR3. The chain employs TRBV18 and TRBJ2-7, with 10 bases matching TRBD1. CDR1 is KGHSH, CDR2 LQKENI, per germline. V lost 6 bases to trimming and J lost 6 bases; unmatched junction nucleotides: 5. The length of the CDR3 is 13 residues. CDR3 DNA: TGTGCCAGCTCGCTGGACAGGGGGGGCGAGCAGTACTTC. Protein: CASSLDRGGEQYF. The entire variable domain, with the rest obtained from reference TRBV18 and TRBJ2-7, is as follows: NAGVMQNPRHLVRRRGQEARLRCSPMKGHSHVYWYRQLPEEGLKFMVYLQKENIIDESGMPKERFSAEFPKEGPSILRIQQVVRGDSAAYFCASSLDRGGEQYFGPGTRLTVT.

The gene calls are TRBV18 and TRBJ2-3, with 13 nucleotides matching TRBD2. Germline CDR1 and CDR2: KGHSH and LQKENI. V was clipped by 2 bases and J by 1 base; unmatched bases: 3. CDR3 size: 17 residues. The CDR3 DNA reads TGTGCCAGCTCACCAAGGACTAGCGGGAGAGGCACAGATACGCAGTATTTT. Protein: CASSPRTSGRGTDTQYF.

This sequence joins TRBV6-5 and TRBJ2-3, with TRBD1 identical over 8 bases. Germline values: CDR1 MNHEY, CDR2 SVGAGI. The CDR3 has 15 amino acids. V lost 3 bases, J lost 2 bases, and 4 bases stayed unmatched. In nucleotides, the CDR3 is TGTGCCAGCAGTTATGGACAGGGCTACACAGATACGCAGTATTTT. It specifies CASSYGQGYTDTQYF.

CDR3 loop: CASSYSTGGITEAFF. The CDR3 DNA reads TGTGCCAGCAGTTACTCGACAGGGGGTATTACTGAAGCTTTCTTT. The rearrangement uses TRBV6-5 and TRBJ1-1; 9 bases agree with TRBD1. J gave up 5 bases and V 0 bases, and 4 bases lay outside the gene matches. The CDR3 length is 15 residues. Germline V lookup: CDR1 MNHEY, CDR2 SVGAGI.

The chain carries TRBV5-6 and TRBJ1-5, with a weak D call TRBD1 (6 bases). Trimming stripped 3 bases from V and 0 bases from J, with 10 bases between. Looked up from germline, CDR1 is SGHDT and CDR2 is YYEEEE. The CDR3 consists of 15 residues. This chain's CDR3 is CASSWGGHSNQPQHF. The CDR3 DNA is TGTGCCAGCAGCTGGGGGGGGCATAGCAATCAGCCCCAGCATTTT.

The chain has TRBV30 and TRBJ1-3; D gene ambiguous. Germline V CDR1 and CDR2: GTSNPN, SVGIG (reference sequence). The CDR3 extends over 16 amino acids. V was cut by 2 bases and J by 2 bases, with 16 bases left in between. CDR3 sequence reads: CAWSPIDRVTGNTIYF. The DNA of the CDR3 is TGTGCCTGGAGTCCGATTGACCGAGTAACTGGAAACACCATATATTTT.

The chain recombines TRBV7-2 with TRBJ1-5; tentative D call: TRBD1 (5 bases). Trimming stripped 5 bases from V and 2 bases from J, with 10 bases between. This CDR3 has 14 amino acids. Germline CDR1 is SGHTA and CDR2 is FQGNSA. CDR3: CASSPGPGNQPQHF. Here the CDR3 DNA reads TGTGCCAGCAGCCCGGGACCAGGCAATCAGCCCCAGCATTTT.

The CDR3 is CASSPPGGGTYEQYF. In DNA form, the CDR3 reads TGTGCCAGCTCACCACCGGGTGGCGGTACCTACGAGCAGTACTTC. The genes are TRBV18 and TRBJ2-7; the D is unclear. This CDR3 is built from 15 residues. The V end was cut by 0 bases, the J end by 2 bases, with 11 bases between. Looked up from germline, CDR1 is KGHSH and CDR2 is LQKENI.

This chain connects TRBV30 to TRBJ1-6; tentatively, D is TRBD1 (5 bases). The CDR3 is made up of 13 amino acids. V was trimmed by 4 bases and J by 4 bases, leaving 8 bases between them. Germline V gene data show CDR1 as GTSNPN and CDR2 as SVGIG (reference sequence). CDR3 in DNA: TGTGCCTGGACAGGGAGTTATAATTCACCCCTCCACTTT. Amino acid sequence: CAWTGSYNSPLHF.

The chain links TRBV5-1 to TRBJ2-3; 10 bases agree with TRBD2. V was clipped by 4 bases and J by 0 bases; unmatched bases: 17. The CDR3 runs 20 residues. The V gene's germline CDR1 is SGHRS and CDR2 YFSETQ. The CDR3 DNA is TGCGCCAGCAGCGCCCGGGGGCTAGCGGGGGAGCCCCCTAGCACAGATACGCAGTATTTT. Translation: CASSARGLAGEPPSTDTQYF. Supplemented by reference TRBV5-1 and TRBJ2-3, the full variable domain reads KAGVTQTPRYLIKTRGQQVTLSCSPISGHRSVSWYQQTPGQGLQFLFEYFSETQRNKGNFPGRFSGRQFSNSRSEMNVSTLELGDSALYLCASSARGLAGEPPSTDTQYFGPGTRLTVL.